The 24 T cell receptor beta chains below all came from one sample that was sequenced in a study of identical twins. TCRdb reprocessed the 5' RACE reads with MiXCR, giving one entry per CDR3 protein. The sample holds 1.5 million to 2 million distinct CDR3 sequences, less than 40% seen once. The specimen sequenced was cord blood. The origin of the receptors is a newborn girl in good health.

The chain employs TRBV10-1 and TRBJ2-1; D possibly matches TRBD1 or TRBD2 (5 bases each). CDR3 length: 14 amino acids. Germline V gene data show CDR1 as WNHNN and CDR2 as SYGVQD (reference sequence). Trimming stripped 2 bases from V and 6 bases from J, with 11 bases between. CDR3 protein: CASSEGGTPNEQFF. CDR3 bases: TGCGCCAGCAGTGAGGGGGGTACCCCCAATGAGCAGTTCTTC.

A few counts support this clonotype. The V gene is TRBV20-1, the J gene TRBJ2-3; TRBD2 matches 7 bases. The CDR3 has 16 amino acids. Germline V gene lookup returns CDR1 DFQATT and CDR2 SNEGSKA (reference sequence). The junction had 9 bases not matched to a gene; V was cut back by 0 bases and J by 3 bases. For the CDR3, the DNA is TGCAGTGCTAGAGATCCCCGGGGACTACAGACAGATACGCAGTATTTT. Its translation is CSARDPRGLQTDTQYF.

There are a few counts of this clonotype. At one of its ends the junction is not consistent with the germline gene, which may arise from a read error. The chain recombines TRBV12-3 or TRBV12-4 with TRBJ2-3, with 8 positions matching TRBD2. This CDR3 has 14 amino acids. The CDR3 region is CASTLLAVTDTQYF. The CDR3 DNA sequence: TGTGCCAGCACTTTACTAGCGGTCACAGATACGCAGTATTTT.

The J gene is TRBJ2-7, the V gene TRBV25-1; TRBD1 matches 11 bases. V lost 6 bases and J lost 0; bases outside the gene matches: 4. This CDR3 region has 15 residues. Germline-derived CDR1 and CDR2 are MGHDK and SYGVNS. The CDR3, as DNA: TGTGCCAGCAGGAAGGGACAGGGGGTCTCCTACGAGCAGTACTTC. This encodes CASRKGQGVSYEQYF.

The chain employs TRBV28 and TRBJ2-3; the D call may be TRBD1 or TRBD2 (5 bases each). The ends were cut back, 2 bases at V and 4 bases at J, with 10 bases in the middle. The CDR3 is 14 amino acids. The germline V gene encodes CDR1 MDHEN and CDR2 SYDVKM. CDR3 amino acids: CASSLEGSPDTQYF. DNA for the CDR3: TGTGCCAGCAGTTTAGAGGGGAGTCCAGATACGCAGTATTTT.

The CDR3 region has the DNA TGTGCCAGCACCGATAGCGGGGAGTCCTACAATGAGCAGTACTTC. Translated, it gives CASTDSGESYNEQYF. The rearrangement joins TRBV12-3 or TRBV12-4 to TRBJ2-1; 8 bases map to TRBD2. The assigned J gene may be wrong: the sequence end matches TRBJ2-7 better. The CDR3 runs 15 residues.

This clonotype was found a few times. This chain's CDR3 is CASSLSSGRAGNEQFF. Written as DNA, the CDR3 is TGTGCCAGCAGCTTATCTAGCGGGAGGGCCGGTAATGAGCAGTTCTTC. The V gene is TRBV7-2, the J gene TRBJ2-1, with TRBD2 matching 12 bases. Looked up from germline, CDR1 is SGHTA and CDR2 is FQGNSA. V lost 2 bases, J lost 7 bases, and 6 bases stayed unmatched. The CDR3 length is 16 residues.

This clonotype was seen a handful of times. CDR3 sequence (DNA): TGCGCCAGCAGCTTGGAAGCAGGGGCCGGTACGCAGTATTTT. This encodes CASSLEAGAGTQYF. The V call is TRBV5-1, the J call TRBJ2-3; D is perhaps TRBD1 (6 bases). V was clipped by 0 bases and J by 8 bases, with 13 bases between them. The CDR3 has 14 amino acids. Germline loops: CDR1 SGHRS, CDR2 YFSETQ.

This sequence joins TRBV18 and TRBJ2-1; D gene unclear. Germline assignment: CDR1 KGHSH and CDR2 LQKENI. Between the trimmed V and J ends, which lost 3 bases and 6 bases, there was a span of 9 bases. The CDR3 has 13 amino acids. CDR3 DNA: TGTGCCAGCTCACCGGCTAGAATCAATGAGCAGTTCTTC. Translated: CASSPARINEQFF.

This sequence joins TRBV20-1 and TRBJ1-1, with 11 positions matching TRBD1. CDR3 length equals 13 residues. The germline V gene encodes CDR1 DFQATT and CDR2 SNEGSKA (reference sequence). The DNA of the CDR3 is TGCAGGACCAGGGGACAGGGGGAGGCTGAAGCTTTCTTT. As protein: CRTRGQGEAEAFF.

The V call is TRBV24-1, the J call TRBJ2-2; D possibly corresponds to TRBD2 (6 bases). Germline lookup yields CDR1 KGHDR and CDR2 SFDVKD. This CDR3 is 12 amino acids long. Trimming stripped 7 bases from V and 8 bases from J, with 10 bases between. CDR3 nucleotide sequence: TGTGCCACCAGGGACTACAAGGGGGAGCTGTTTTTT. It is translated as CATRDYKGELFF.

The rearrangement joins TRBV9 to TRBJ1-2; possibly TRBD1 for D (6 bases). The germline V gene encodes CDR1 SGDLS and CDR2 YYNGEE. The length of the CDR3 is 14 residues. The V and J ends lost 0 bases and 3 bases respectively, with 9 bases between them. The CDR3 loop reads CASSVGGGHYGYTF. The CDR3 bases are TGTGCCAGCAGCGTAGGAGGGGGACACTATGGCTACACCTTC.

This clonotype was picked up a small number of times. The chain joins TRBV5-1 to TRBJ1-1; D perhaps matches TRBD1 (5 bases). Trimming removed 1 base from V and 3 bases from J, with 10 bases in between. Looked up from germline, CDR1 is SGHRS and CDR2 is YFSETQ. The CDR3 sequence is 14 residues long. The chain's CDR3 is CASSLNPRDTEAFF. In nucleotides, the CDR3 is TGCGCCAGCAGCTTGAATCCCAGGGACACTGAAGCTTTCTTT.

The chain is built from TRBV6-1 and TRBJ2-5, with TRBD2 matching over 9 bases. Germline values: CDR1 MNHNS, CDR2 SASEGT. The CDR3 loop spans 15 amino acids. V was pared by 6 bases and J by 4 bases, with 9 bases of the junction left unmatched. Here the CDR3 DNA reads TGTGCCAGCAGCCTCTTAGCGGGGGAGAGAGAGACCCAGTACTTC. Translation: CASSLLAGERETQYF.

This sequence joins TRBV6-1 and TRBJ1-5, with 12 positions matching TRBD1. The germline gives CDR1 MNHNS, CDR2 SASEGT. CDR3 length: 17 amino acids. Unmatched junction bases numbered 8, after V lost 4 bases and J lost 4 bases. CDR3 in DNA: TGTGCCAGCAGTGGCTGGGACAGGGGGCTTTGGAATCAGCCCCAGCATTTT. Translation: CASSGWDRGLWNQPQHF.

The chain links TRBV10-3 to TRBJ2-3, with 8 bases matching TRBD2. V trimming: 9 bases; J trimming: 5 bases; junction bases outside the gene matches: 7. The V gene's germline CDR1 is ENHRY and CDR2 SYGVKD. The CDR3 runs 13 residues. DNA of the CDR3: TGTGCCATAAAGCGGGGGATGGGAGATACGCAGTATTTT. This translates into CAIKRGMGDTQYF.

This sequence joins TRBV24-1 and TRBJ2-2; D may be TRBD2 (6 bases). Trimming removed 10 bases at V and 4 bases at J, with 9 bases between. This CDR3 is 12 amino acids long. CDR1 is KGHDR and CDR2 is SFDVKD in the germline V gene. Here the CDR3 reads CATRDGTGELFF. CDR3 in DNA: TGTGCCACGCGGGATGGCACCGGGGAGCTGTTTTTT.

The chain employs TRBV20-1 and TRBJ1-5, with D unclear. Trimming pared 1 base from V and 5 bases from J, leaving 12 bases between. This CDR3 comprises 14 residues. Per the germline V gene, CDR1 is DFQATT and CDR2 is SNEGSKA (reference sequence). CDR3 in amino acids: CSARVGTPHQPQHF. CDR3 nucleotides: TGCAGTGCTAGAGTAGGAACACCCCATCAGCCCCAGCATTTT.

This clonotype came up a few times. The genes are TRBV20-1 and TRBJ2-5, with D maybe TRBD2 (6 bases). The germline V gene encodes CDR1 DFQATT and CDR2 SNEGSKA (reference sequence). The CDR3 spans 12 residues. V lost 1 base, J lost 9 bases, and 12 bases lay in between. This chain's CDR3 is CSARVAGFAQYF. The CDR3 DNA reads as TGCAGTGCTAGAGTCGCGGGATTCGCCCAGTACTTC.

In this sample, this clonotype turned up a few times. The gene calls are TRBV7-2 and TRBJ1-1; D perhaps matches TRBD1 (6 bases). The V and J ends lost 1 base and 1 base respectively, with 10 bases between them. The CDR3 sequence is 15 residues long. CDR1 and CDR2 (germline): SGHTA, FQGNSA. CDR3 residues: CASSLGGARNTEAFF. DNA for the CDR3: TGTGCCAGCAGCTTAGGGGGGGCGAGGAACACTGAAGCTTTCTTT.

V is TRBV6-1 and J is TRBJ2-1; D perhaps matches TRBD1 (5 bases). V shed 1 base and J shed 13 bases, with 20 bases lying between them. The CDR3 length is 15 residues. Germline V gene lookup returns CDR1 MNHNS and CDR2 SASEGT. Written as DNA, the CDR3 is TGTGCCAGCAGTGAAGATTTTCAGGGTCACCCGACCCAGTTCTTC. Its protein is CASSEDFQGHPTQFF.

This clonotype was seen only a few times. This chain connects TRBV20-1 to TRBJ1-5; D perhaps matches TRBD1 (5 bases). The CDR3 is 16 residues long. V lost 0 bases and J 0 bases, leaving 12 bases between the germline ends. CDR1 and CDR2 (germline): DFQATT, SNEGSKA (reference sequence). This CDR3 is CSARDRGAYSNQPQHF. The CDR3 DNA is TGCAGTGCTAGAGATCGGGGCGCGTATAGCAATCAGCCCCAGCATTTT.

This clonotype was counted only a few times. The chain couples TRBV28 to TRBJ1-2, with TRBD1 matching 7 bases. The CDR3 contains 15 residues. J gave up 2 bases and V 3 bases, and 6 bases lay outside the gene matches. Germline loops: CDR1 MDHEN, CDR2 SYDVKM. In DNA, the CDR3 is TGTGCCAGCAGTTTTTACCTACAGGGGAACTATGGCTACACCTTC. It encodes CASSFYLQGNYGYTF.

The J gene is TRBJ2-3, the V gene TRBV11-2, with D unresolved. Germline V gene sequence: CDR1 SGHAT, CDR2 FQNNGV. Deletions cut 1 base from V and 3 bases from J, with 8 bases between. The CDR3 is 14 amino acids. CDR3 residues: CASSLVVGTDTQYF. DNA of the CDR3: TGTGCCAGCAGCTTAGTAGTAGGGACAGATACGCAGTATTTT.